The 15 T cell receptor beta chains listed next were all sequenced from one sample in a study of cytomegalovirus exposure and HLA in healthy donors. The PCR ran on 60 Vbeta and 13 Jbeta primers. Only in-frame clones appear in the TCRdb table, and some are missing; sequencing was by immunoSEQ multiplex PCR. The sample shows approximately 100,000 clones, about 77% of them seen only once. The specimen sequenced was PBMCs. The receptors stem from a woman aged 18-29 years in good health and CMV-seropositive.

The chain couples TRBV18 to TRBJ1-5; 8 bases fit TRBD1. The CDR3 has 16 amino acids. Trimming took 3 bases from V and 4 from J; bases not matched to a gene: 8. The germline gives CDR1 KGHSH, CDR2 LQKENI. The CDR3 spells CASSPAGGSGNQPQHF. CDR3 in DNA: TGTGCCAGCTCACCGGCAGGGGGCTCCGGTAATCAGCCCCAGCATTTT.

This chain uses TRBV4-1 with TRBJ2-7; unclear D gene. CDR3 size: 14 residues. V lost 0 bases to trimming and J lost 2 bases, with 8 bases between them. Germline values: CDR1 MGHRA, CDR2 YSYEKL. CDR3 bases: TGCGCCAGCAGCCAAGATAGTTTGGCCTACGAGCAGTACTTC. Translation: CASSQDSLAYEQYF.

This clone was seen more than once but under ten times. V is TRBV5-6 and J is TRBJ2-7, with D uncertain. Germline loops: CDR1 SGHDT, CDR2 YYEEEE. V was trimmed by 3 bases and J by 3 bases, leaving 10 bases between them. The CDR3 runs to 13 residues. CDR3 DNA sequence: TGTGCCAGCAGCTGGAGCCGGGTCTACGAGCAGTACTTC. It codes for CASSWSRVYEQYF.

The chain combines TRBV2 with TRBJ1-1; TRBD1 matches at 7 bases. This CDR3 has 15 residues. The germline V gene encodes CDR1 SNHLY and CDR2 FYNNEI. With 5 bases clipped from V and 0 bases from J, the junction kept 6 bases outside the gene matches. The CDR3 protein is CASSYLGQLNTEAFF. The DNA for the CDR3 is TGTGCCAGCAGTTACCTGGGACAGCTGAACACTGAAGCTTTCTTT.

This chain joins TRBV5-1 and TRBJ2-7, with 9 bases fitting TRBD2. The CDR3 has 14 amino acids. Per the germline V gene, CDR1 is SGHRS and CDR2 is YFSETQ. V shed 3 bases, J shed 4 bases, and the junction held 5 bases outside the gene matches. As DNA, the CDR3 is TGCGCCAGCAGCTCAAGGACTAGCGAGTACGAGCAGTACTTC. This translates into CASSSRTSEYEQYF.

The V and J genes are TRBV6-6 and TRBJ1-2, with 8 bases that match TRBD1. The germline gives CDR1 MNHNY, CDR2 SVGAGI (reference sequence). The V gene end was trimmed by 9 bases and the J gene end by 8 bases; junction bases not matched to a gene: 14. This CDR3 is built from 14 residues. The CDR3 sequence: CASMRGQETGGYTF. CDR3 nucleotides: TGTGCCAGTATGAGGGGACAGGAAACGGGAGGCTACACCTTC.

The chain employs TRBV6-1 and TRBJ1-2, with 9 bases aligning to TRBD1. The V gene's germline CDR1 is MNHNS and CDR2 SASEGT. V lost 8 bases, J lost 3 bases, and 10 bases stayed unmatched. This CDR3 comprises 15 residues. CDR3 DNA: TGTGCCAGCGGAAACAGGGGGCGCCCCGACTATGGCTACACCTTC. Translation gives CASGNRGRPDYGYTF.

The V call is TRBV2, the J call TRBJ2-2; 8 bases align to TRBD1. V lost 11 bases to trimming and J lost 0 bases; unmatched junction nucleotides: 8. From germline, CDR1 is SNHLY and CDR2 FYNNEI. The CDR3 is 15 residues long. The CDR3 DNA is TGTGCCTCCCAGGGGGCCCCAGCGAACACCGGGGAGCTGTTTTTT. It yields the protein CASQGAPANTGELFF.

V is TRBV9 and J is TRBJ2-7, with TRBD2 matching over 8 bases. After removal of 4 bases from V and 4 bases from J, the junction contained 13 bases not matched to a gene. The CDR3 spans 16 residues. The germline CDR1 and CDR2 sequences are SGDLS and YYNGEE. This CDR3 is CASSSPGAGVSYEQYF. The CDR3 nucleotides are TGTGCCAGCAGCTCTCCAGGAGCGGGGGTATCTTACGAGCAGTACTTC.

This clone appeared once. V gene TRBV5-5 combines with J gene TRBJ2-5; the D is unclear. Trimming shortened V by 2 bases and J by 5 bases, and 16 bases separated the two germline ends. This CDR3 has 15 residues. The germline CDR1 and CDR2 sequences are SGHKS and YYEKEE (reference sequence). The CDR3 DNA is TGTGCCAGCAGCTTCGCCTCGACGGGTCTCGAGACCCAGTACTTC. It translates to CASSFASTGLETQYF.

The genes are TRBV23-1 and TRBJ2-1, with a tentative D call TRBD1 (6 bases). TRBV23-1 falls under the ORF class, with uncertain function. Trimming shortened V by 3 bases and J by 8 bases, and 17 bases separated the two germline ends. The CDR3 sequence is 15 residues long. CDR3 residues: CASSHHRVELDEQFF. For the CDR3, the DNA is TGCGCCAGCAGTCATCACAGGGTAGAATTGGATGAGCAGTTCTTC.

This sequence joins TRBV5-4 and TRBJ2-5; D may be TRBD1 (6 bases). Germline loops: CDR1 SGHNT, CDR2 YYREEE (reference sequence). The length of the CDR3 is 15 residues. The V gene lost 4 bases and the J gene lost 3 bases, with 16 bases spanning the gap. CDR3 residues: CASSGTTGAKETQYF. The CDR3 DNA is TGTGCCAGCAGCGGTACGACAGGAGCGAAAGAGACCCAGTACTTC.

This sequence joins TRBV2 and TRBJ2-7, with TRBD2 matching 7 bases. Germline V CDR1 and CDR2: SNHLY, FYNNEI. Losses at the gene ends were 0 bases for V and 0 bases for J; bases not matched to a gene: 8. This CDR3 spans 17 amino acids. This chain's CDR3 is CASSEARGTASSYEQYF. The CDR3 DNA sequence: TGTGCCAGCAGTGAAGCGCGGGGGACCGCCAGCTCCTACGAGCAGTACTTC. Looking up the rest from reference TRBV2 and TRBJ2-7 gives the full variable domain: EPEVTQTPSHQVTQMGQEVILRCVPISNHLYFYWYRQILGQKVEFLVSFYNNEISEKSEIFDDQFSVERPDGSNFTLKIRSTKLEDSAMYFCASSEARGTASSYEQYFGPGTRLTVT.

This clone came up once. The chain joins TRBV29-1 to TRBJ1-4; 7 nucleotides align to TRBD1. The CDR3 loop spans 13 amino acids. V dropped 5 bases and J dropped 8; count of bases not matched to a gene: 8. Germline CDR1 reads SQVTM; CDR2 reads ANQGSEA. CDR3 coding DNA: TGCAGCGTTACACAGGGGAGAGGCGAAAAACTGTTTTTT. It yields the protein CSVTQGRGEKLFF.

This sequence joins TRBV2 and TRBJ1-5; TRBD1 matches 8 bases. Trimming at V came to 6 bases and at J to 6 bases, leaving 10 bases not matched to a gene. The CDR3 is 15 amino acids. Germline values: CDR1 SNHLY, CDR2 FYNNEI. The CDR3 DNA reads TGTGCCAGCAGCACAGGGGGAGGGGGCGGTCAGCCCCAGCATTTT. Translation: CASSTGGGGGQPQHF.